Each of the 5 T cell receptor beta chains below was sequenced from the same sample in a study of blood T cell repertoires in COVID-19 (dated by TCRdb to 2018 to 2021). Library construction relied on the immunoSEQ multiplex PCR assay. Held by TCRdb, this immuneACCESS table contains in-frame sequences only and omits some clones. Under half of the omission traces to an unresolved V gene where checked; the cause of the rest is unknown. This sample lists approximately 260,000 clones; around 87% were detected once. Clones ranked in the top ten supply 3.6% of the sample. Specimen: peripheral blood. The receptors derive from a man younger than 30 with active or convalescent COVID-19.

This clone was found once. The J gene is TRBJ2-1, the V gene TRBV7-9; TRBD1 aligns across 9 bases. Trimming at V came to 7 bases and at J to 9 bases, leaving 10 bases not matched to a gene. The CDR3 is made up of 14 amino acids. CDR1 and CDR2 from the germline V gene are SEHNR and FQNEAQ (reference sequence). As DNA, the CDR3 is TGTGCCAGCAACACCGGGACAGGGCGGAGTGAGCAGTTCTTC. Translation gives CASNTGTGRSEQFF.

A single count supports this clone. This chain joins TRBV27 and TRBJ1-1; D remains unclear. This CDR3 has 13 amino acids. CDR1 is MNHEY, CDR2 SMNVEV, per germline (reference sequence). Trimming pared 4 bases from V and 5 bases from J, leaving 11 bases between. In nucleotides, the CDR3 is TGTGCCAGCAGTTCGGACTTGTCGACTGAAGCTTTCTTT. Residues: CASSSDLSTEAFF.

The V gene is TRBV19, the J gene TRBJ1-1; D perhaps matches TRBD1 (6 bases). The CDR3 sequence is 15 residues long. Germline CDR1 LNHDA, CDR2 SQIVND (reference sequence). Between the trimmed V and J ends, which lost 0 bases and 0 bases, there was a span of 8 bases. CDR3 in amino acids: CASSIEAGVNTEAFF. DNA for the CDR3: TGTGCCAGTAGTATAGAAGCAGGGGTGAACACTGAAGCTTTCTTT.

The CDR3 DNA reads TGTGCCAGCAGTTACGACAGGGGGTTATATGGCTACACCTTC. This sequence encodes CASSYDRGLYGYTF. The chain recombines TRBV6-5 with TRBJ1-2, with TRBD1 matching 9 bases. Germline CDR1 and CDR2: MNHEY and SVGAGI. The length of the CDR3 is 14 residues. Germline trimming cut 2 bases from V and 5 bases from J; bases unmatched to any gene: 3.

The chain employs TRBV15 and TRBJ2-4; a weak D match, TRBD2 (5 bases). Germline loops: CDR1 LNHNV, CDR2 YYDKDF (reference sequence). The CDR3 is made up of 12 amino acids. Deletions cut 5 bases from V and 9 bases from J, with 11 bases between. For the CDR3, the DNA is TGTGCCACCAGCTTCCGCCGGGGCATTCAGTACTTC. Translating it yields CATSFRRGIQYF.